This T cell receptor beta chain appears in the sequencing data of a study of T-cell memory formation after mild COVID-19. Whole-study results and caveats: Chiefly within CM and EM were the contracting CD4+ clones; CD8+ ones were within EMRA. From day 15 to 85, contracting clones were balanced between CD4 and CD8, whereas later expanders leaned toward CD4+.

This clonotype has more than one count but fewer than ten. Its target is unknown. The V gene end was trimmed by 2 bases and the J gene end by 6 bases; junction bases not matched to a gene: 5. The CDR3 spans 14 residues. The germline CDR1 and CDR2 sequences are SGHNT and YYREEE (reference sequence). TCRdb reprocessed the 5' RACE reads with MiXCR, giving one entry per CDR3 protein. The table records roughly 600,000 distinct CDR3 sequences, about a sixth of them present only once. This receptor was obtained from an adult woman who had mild COVID-19 (a few samples of this study predate the infection). Cell type and time point are not known. The rearrangement uses TRBV5-4 and TRBJ2-1; 7 bases map to TRBD1. The sequenced sample was PBMCs or a T cell subset sorted from them (not recorded which). In nucleotides, the CDR3 is TGTGCCAGCAGCTTCGAGACAGGGTTCAATGAGCAGTTCTTC. Its protein product is CASSFETGFNEQFF.